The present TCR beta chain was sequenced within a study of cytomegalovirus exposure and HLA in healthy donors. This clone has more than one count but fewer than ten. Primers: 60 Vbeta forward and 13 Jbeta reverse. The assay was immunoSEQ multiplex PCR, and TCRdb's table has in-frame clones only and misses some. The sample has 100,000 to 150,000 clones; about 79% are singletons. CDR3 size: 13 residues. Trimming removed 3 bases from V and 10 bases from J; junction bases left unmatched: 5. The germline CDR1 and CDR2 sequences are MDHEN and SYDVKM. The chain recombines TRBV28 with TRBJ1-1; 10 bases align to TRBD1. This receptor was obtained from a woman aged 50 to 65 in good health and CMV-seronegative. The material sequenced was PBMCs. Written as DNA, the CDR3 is TGTGCCAGCAGTTTCTGGACAGGGGGATTAGCTTTCTTT. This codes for CASSFWTGGLAFF.